What follows is one T cell receptor (beta chain) and its context. What it recognizes is unknown. Only in-frame clones appear in the TCRdb table, and some are missing; sequencing was by immunoSEQ multiplex PCR. The table includes roughly 56,000 clones, about 80% detected once. This record belongs to a study of OX40 agonist ivuxolimab in advanced cancers. Study-wide background: Prior checkpoint blockade (anti-PD-1, anti-PD-L1 or anti-CTLA-4) was permitted; roughly 40% had it. In three patients, partial responses were observed, one with hepatocellular carcinoma and two with cutaneous melanoma. Overall study results and limits: Relative to CD4+ cells, CD8+ T cells on average had more expanded clones. Individuals who were partial responders at 0.1-3.0 mg/kg had clonal expansion that ranked among the lowest.

Trimming pared 6 bases from V and 4 bases from J, leaving 13 bases between. This CDR3 region has 14 residues. Germline V CDR1 and CDR2: MNHEY, SVGAGI. The specimen was CD4+ or CD8+ T cells sorted from blood, collected in a trial of the OX40 agonist ivuxolimab. The chain is built from TRBV6-5 and TRBJ2-4; the D gene is possibly TRBD2 (5 bases). The receptor's source is an adult with an advanced solid tumor such as melanoma, head and neck, liver or kidney cancer. DNA for the CDR3: TGTGCCAGCAGCTTAAAGGGCGGGAAAAACATTCAGTACTTC. Translating gives CASSLKGGKNIQYF.